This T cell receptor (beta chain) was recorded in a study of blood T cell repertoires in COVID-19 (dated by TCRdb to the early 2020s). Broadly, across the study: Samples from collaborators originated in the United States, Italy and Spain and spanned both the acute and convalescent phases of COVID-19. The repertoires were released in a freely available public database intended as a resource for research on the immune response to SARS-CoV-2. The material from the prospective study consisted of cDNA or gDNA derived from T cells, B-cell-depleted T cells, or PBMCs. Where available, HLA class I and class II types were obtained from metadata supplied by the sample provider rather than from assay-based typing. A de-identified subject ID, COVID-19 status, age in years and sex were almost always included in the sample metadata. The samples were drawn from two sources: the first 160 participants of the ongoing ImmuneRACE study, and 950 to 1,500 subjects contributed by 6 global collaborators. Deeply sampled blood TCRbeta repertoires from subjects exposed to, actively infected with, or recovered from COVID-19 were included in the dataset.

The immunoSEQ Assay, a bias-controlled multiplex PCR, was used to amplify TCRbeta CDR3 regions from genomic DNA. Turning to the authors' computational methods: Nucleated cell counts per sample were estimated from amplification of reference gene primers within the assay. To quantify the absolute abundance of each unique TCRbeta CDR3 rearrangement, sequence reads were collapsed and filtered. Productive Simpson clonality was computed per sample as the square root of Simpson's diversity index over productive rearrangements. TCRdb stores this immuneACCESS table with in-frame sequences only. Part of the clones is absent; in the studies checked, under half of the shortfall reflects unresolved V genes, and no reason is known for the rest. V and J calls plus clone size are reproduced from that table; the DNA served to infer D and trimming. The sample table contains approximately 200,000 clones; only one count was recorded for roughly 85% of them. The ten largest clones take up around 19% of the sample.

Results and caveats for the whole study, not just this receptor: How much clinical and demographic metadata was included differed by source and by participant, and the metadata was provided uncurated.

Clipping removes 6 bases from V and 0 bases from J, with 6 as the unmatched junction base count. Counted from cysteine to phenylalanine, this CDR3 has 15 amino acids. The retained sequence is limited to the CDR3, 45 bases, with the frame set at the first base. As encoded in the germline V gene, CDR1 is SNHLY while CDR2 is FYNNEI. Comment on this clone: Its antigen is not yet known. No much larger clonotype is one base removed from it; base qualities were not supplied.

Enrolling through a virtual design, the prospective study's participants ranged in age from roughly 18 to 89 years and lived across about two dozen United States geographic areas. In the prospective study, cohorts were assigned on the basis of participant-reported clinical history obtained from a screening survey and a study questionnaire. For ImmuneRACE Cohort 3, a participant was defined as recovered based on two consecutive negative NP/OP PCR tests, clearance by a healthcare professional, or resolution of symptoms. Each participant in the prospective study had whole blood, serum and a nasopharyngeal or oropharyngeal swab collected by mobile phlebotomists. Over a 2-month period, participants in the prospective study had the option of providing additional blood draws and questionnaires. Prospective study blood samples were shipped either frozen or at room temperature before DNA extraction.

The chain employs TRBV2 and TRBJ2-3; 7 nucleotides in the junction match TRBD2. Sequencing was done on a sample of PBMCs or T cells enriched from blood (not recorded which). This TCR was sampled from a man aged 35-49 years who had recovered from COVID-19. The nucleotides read TGTGCCAGCAGCGCCAGCGGGATTAGCACAGATACGCAGTATTTT. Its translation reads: CASSASGISTDTQYF.